These T cell receptor beta chains were read from a single sample in a study of T cells after yellow fever vaccination. Via MiXCR, TCRdb re-called the 5' RACE reads, giving one row per CDR3 protein. The table shows around 320,000 distinct CDR3 sequences, with about 11% occurring only once. The sample in question was CD4+ T cells sorted from PBMCs, obtained 45 days after the yellow fever booster vaccination. Source of these receptors: a man aged 18-30 years who received the YFV17D yellow fever vaccine. Each CDR3 is given with its conserved first and last residue. D genes are given only for firm matches. Clone size appears in some rows only: once, few, many, or a class for an expanded clone.

>TRBJ2-1|TRBV11-2|NA|NA
CASSLNYHEQFF
TGTGCCAGCAGCTTAAATTATCATGAGCAGTTCTTC
>TRBJ2-5|TRBV7-6|many|TRBD2
CASSRTSRETQYF
TGTGCCAGCAGCAGGACTAGCCGCGAGACCCAGTACTTC
>TRBJ2-2|TRBV6-2/TRBV6-3|NA|NA
CASIPNQGFGTGELFF
TGTGCCAGCATCCCTAATCAGGGTTTTGGGACCGGGGAGCTGTTTTTT
>TRBJ2-1|TRBV3-1|NA|NA
CASSPLNLRANEQFF
TGTGCCAGCAGCCCACTTAACCTACGGGCCAATGAGCAGTTCTTC
>TRBJ2-7|TRBV12-3/TRBV12-4|few|NA
CASSLVPPISTYEQYF
TGTGCCAGCAGTTTAGTACCCCCCATCTCAACCTACGAGCAGTACTTC
>TRBJ1-2|TRBV4-2|NA|NA
CASSPDMTPGGYGYTF
TGTGCCAGCAGCCCCGACATGACACCCGGGGGCTATGGCTACACCTTC
>TRBJ1-1|TRBV19|NA|TRBD1
CASSARTGGINTEAFF
TGTGCCAGTAGTGCGCGCACAGGGGGCATCAACACTGAAGCTTTCTTT
>TRBJ1-2|TRBV6-5|NA|TRBD1
CASSLGQGGFVSYGYTF
TGTGCCAGCAGTTTAGGACAGGGAGGTTTCGTTAGCTATGGCTACACCTTC
>TRBJ1-2|TRBV4-2|many|TRBD1
CASSQEGTVLYGYTF
TGTGCCAGCAGCCAGGAAGGGACAGTCCTCTATGGCTACACCTTC
>TRBJ1-5|TRBV5-1|many|TRBD1
CASSSFPPGTEYQPQHF
TGCGCCAGCAGCTCGTTTCCCCCCGGGACAGAATATCAGCCCCAGCATTTT